The entry that follows covers one T cell receptor (beta chain) sequence. Its antigen remains unidentified. The identical CDR3 is also encoded by other nucleotide sequences in the sample. This specimen belongs to a study of cytomegalovirus exposure and HLA in healthy donors. The wider study: The use of the same platform for the 120 or so validation repertoires and the approximately 670 first-cohort repertoires was reported by a later analysis.

The repertoire was sequenced with immunoSEQ multiplex PCR; TCRdb's copy has only in-frame clones and lacks some. Found here are about 130,000 clones, about 88% of them singletons; the top ten hold approximately 1.5%. Notes on the study in general: The study put about 180 TCR beta chains on its list as cytomegalovirus-associated. For cytomegalovirus status, the classifier reportedly gave diagnoses with high specificity and sensitivity.

The V gene lost 2 bases and the J gene lost 5 bases, with 6 bases spanning the gap. CDR1 SGHTA and CDR2 FQGNSA come from the germline V gene. This CDR3 region has 12 residues. What was sequenced was PBMCs. The chain employs TRBV7-2 and TRBJ2-5, with D perhaps matching TRBD1 (5 bases). The receptor was isolated from a man under 40 in good health and CMV-seronegative. CDR3 loop: CASSLNRETQYF. The CDR3 DNA sequence: TGTGCCAGCAGCTTAAACAGGGAGACCCAGTACTTC.